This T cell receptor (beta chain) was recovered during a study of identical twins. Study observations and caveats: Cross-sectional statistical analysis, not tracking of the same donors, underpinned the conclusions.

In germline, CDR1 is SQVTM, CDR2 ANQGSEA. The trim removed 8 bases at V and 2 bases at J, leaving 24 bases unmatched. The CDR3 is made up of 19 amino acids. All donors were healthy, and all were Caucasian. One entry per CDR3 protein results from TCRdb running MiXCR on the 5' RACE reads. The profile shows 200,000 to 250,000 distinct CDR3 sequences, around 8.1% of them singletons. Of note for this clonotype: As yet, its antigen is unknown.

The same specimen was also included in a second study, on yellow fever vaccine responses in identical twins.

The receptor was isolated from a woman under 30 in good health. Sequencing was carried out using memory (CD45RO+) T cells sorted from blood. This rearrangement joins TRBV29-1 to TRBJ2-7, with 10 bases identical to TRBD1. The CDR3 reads CSPVMPGQGTPLTAYEQYF. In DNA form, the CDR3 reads TGCAGCCCAGTAATGCCGGGACAGGGGACCCCTCTCACGGCCTACGAGCAGTACTTC.